One sample yielded the 8 T cell receptor beta chains listed below, sequenced in a study of T cells after yellow fever vaccination (dated by TCRdb to the late 2010s). The method was 5' RACE. The sample was run on an Illumina NovaSeq 6000. Clones were called with MiXCR by TCRdb after fastp trimmed the public reads at Q25, and only in-frame beta chains were retained. Each entry merges the rows of one CDR3 protein and shows their most common DNA and genes. The sample profile shows some 350,000 distinct CDR3 sequences; 3.5% to 4.5% of them were found once. Of the sample, 20% to 30% is held by the ten largest clones. The meaning of the sample's treatment or condition label: live attenuated yellow fever vaccine strain. Sequenced material: PBMCs, taken 5 days after the yellow fever booster vaccination. The receptors derive from a man younger than 30 who received the YFV17D yellow fever vaccine.

This clonotype occurred a few times. J is TRBJ2-1 and V is TRBV11-1, with 7 bases fitting TRBD1. Germline trimming cut 5 bases from V and 1 base from J; bases unmatched to any gene: 11. Germline CDR1 and CDR2: SGHAT and FQDESV (reference sequence). The length of the CDR3 is 17 residues. CDR3 in amino acids: CASSESWTGTSYNEQFF. The CDR3 nucleotides read TGTGCCAGCAGCGAATCATGGACAGGAACATCCTACAATGAGCAGTTCTTC. The whole variable domain, remainder taken from reference TRBV11-1 and TRBJ2-1, is EAEVAQSPRYKITEKSQAVAFWCDPISGHATLYWYRQILGQGPELLVQFQDESVVDDSQLPKDRFSAERLKGVDSTLKIQPAELGDSAMYLCASSESWTGTSYNEQFFGPGTRLTVL.

This sequence joins TRBV15 and TRBJ2-2, with 10 nucleotides matching TRBD1. With V trimmed by 7 bases and J by 0 bases, 5 bases remained unmatched. Germline values: CDR1 LNHNV, CDR2 YYDKDF (reference sequence). The CDR3 length is 16 residues. The CDR3 region has the DNA TGTGCCACCAACCGGGACAGGGGACCGAACACCGGGGAGCTGTTTTTT. It encodes CATNRDRGPNTGELFF.

This clonotype came up many times. The rearrangement joins TRBV28 to TRBJ2-7, with D perhaps assigned TRBD1 or TRBD2 (5 bases each). The CDR3 is made up of 15 amino acids. The germline V gene has CDR1 MDHEN and CDR2 SYDVKM. Trimming pared 3 bases from V and 0 bases from J, leaving 12 bases between. The CDR3 spells CASSFAPGPSYEQYV. The CDR3 region has the DNA TGTGCCAGCAGTTTTGCGCCGGGACCCTCCTACGAGCAGTACGTC.

There are a few counts of this clonotype. The V gene is TRBV6-6, the J gene TRBJ2-7; 8 positions agree with TRBD1. The V gene end was trimmed by 0 bases and the J gene end by 7 bases; junction bases not matched to a gene: 8. Germline V gene data show CDR1 as MNHNY and CDR2 as SVGAGI (reference sequence). This CDR3 comprises 15 residues. The CDR3 coding sequence is TGTGCCAGCAGTTACTCGAGAGGACAGGGCGGGGAGCAGTACGTC. This gives the protein CASSYSRGQGGEQYV.

This clonotype has a count of ten or more. The chain uses TRBV7-3 and TRBJ2-6; TRBD1 is a possible D gene (6 bases). The V and J ends lost 5 bases and 2 bases respectively, with 13 bases between them. Germline V gene sequence: CDR1 SGHTA, CDR2 FQGTGA. The CDR3 sequence is 16 residues long. CDR3 protein: CASSVAGGPGANVLTF. The CDR3 DNA reads as TGTGCCAGCAGCGTCGCTGGGGGCCCTGGGGCCAACGTCCTGACTTTC.

The rearrangement uses TRBV2 and TRBJ2-3, with 12 bases fitting TRBD2. Germline V lookup: CDR1 SNHLY, CDR2 FYNNEI. The CDR3 consists of 14 residues. Trimming cost V 7 bases and J 4 bases; bases outside gene matches: 3. The CDR3 region is CASILAGGSDTQYF. The CDR3, as DNA: TGTGCCAGCATCCTAGCGGGAGGGTCAGATACGCAGTATTTT.

In its sample, this clonotype was seen many times. The chain is built from TRBV7-9 and TRBJ2-7; 7 bases fit TRBD1. Trimming at V came to 7 bases and at J to 3 bases, leaving 6 bases not matched to a gene. Germline values: CDR1 SEHNR, CDR2 FQNEAQ (reference sequence). The CDR3 has 13 residues. As DNA, the CDR3 is TGTGCCAGCATGAACAGGGGCTACTACGAGCAGTACTTC. Protein sequence: CASMNRGYYEQYF.

Details on this clonotype: A clone one base away is much larger, so this may be a read error. The DNA of the CDR3 is TGCAGCGTGACAGGACAGCTAGCCAAATACATTCAGTACTTC. Its protein product is CSVTGQLAKYIQYF. This chain links TRBV29-1 with TRBJ2-4; perhaps TRBD1 as D (6 bases). Germline V gene lookup returns CDR1 SQVTM and CDR2 ANQGSEA. The CDR3 length is 14 residues.